This TCR beta chain was identified in a study of blood T cell repertoires in COVID-19. Method: immunoSEQ multiplex PCR; TCRdb's copy keeps in-frame clones and lacks some. The sample yields a few hundred thousand clones, about 82% seen once. The CDR3 spans 15 residues. Germline trimming cut 1 base from V and 3 bases from J; bases unmatched to any gene: 2. From germline, CDR1 is SGHAT and CDR2 FQNNGV. This clonotype was obtained from a woman between 45 and 60 years old with acute or convalescent COVID-19. Sequenced: peripheral blood. J is TRBJ2-1 and V is TRBV11-2, with 8 positions matching TRBD2. The DNA of the CDR3 is TGTGCCAGCAGCTTAGTTGCGGGAGGCTACAATGAGCAGTTCTTC. Encoded protein: CASSLVAGGYNEQFF.